This entry describes one TCR beta chain. Gene names and germline refer to mouse. Other nucleotide sequences from this sample produce the same CDR3. This sample was included in a study of tissue T cells after allogeneic stem cell transplantation. Here immunoSEQ multiplex PCR was the method, and the copy in TCRdb shows in-frame clones only, minus some. The table lists roughly 2,900 clones, around 40% of them singletons, with roughly 19% in the top ten. Sample time point: mouse harvest day 14 after allogeneic transplant. The graft held 10^6 splenic CD5+ T cells and 10^7 T-cell-depleted bone marrow cells. This TCR was recovered from a female BALB/c mouse given C57BL/6 T cells with graft-versus-host disease after an allogeneic hematopoietic cell transplant. The sample comprised gut tissue.

CDR3 DNA (partial): TGTGCCAGCAGTCCGACGGTTTCCAACGAAAGATTATTT. It translates to CASSPTVSNERLF. The entire CDR3 reads CASSPTVSNERLFF. This rearrangement joins TRBV26 to TRBJ1-4; D uncertain. The sequence runs out 1 residue before the end of the CDR3; the remainder is reconstructed from the germline J gene. The CDR3 has 14 residues. Trimming shortened V by 4 bases and J by 0 bases, and 6 bases separated the two germline ends. Germline V CDR1 and CDR2: KGHPV, FQNQEV (reference sequence).